This T cell receptor (beta chain) was captured in a study of shared clonotypes between healthy human individuals (dated by TCRdb to 2018 to 2021). Regarding the complete study: The cohort comprised a couple of women and a few men aged 18 to 49 years. Libraries were prepared and TCR repertoires were sequenced by different laboratories using diverse techniques, in order to increase sequencing depth and limit assay-specific biases. Between about 0.94 and 8.9 billion PBMCs per donor were obtained by leukapheresis. The study deeply sequenced blood TCR repertoires of roughly five healthy adults to estimate repertoire size and the extent of clonotype sharing between individuals. For each donor, CD4 naive and CD4 memory were each run on three plates, CD8 naive on two plates, and CD8 memory on one plate. Results the study describes overall, beyond this receptor: Naive subsets generally had larger estimated clonotype richness than memory subsets. Pairwise subsampling indicated that sequencing depth was expected to affect the degree of clonotype sharing among donors. Because the study included only a small number of donors, the genetic and exposure-history diversity represented was limited. Across several donors, approximately 5% of naive CD4, over 3% of naive CD8, 2.3% of memory CD4, and about 0.4% of memory CD8 clonotypes were shared. Higher generation probabilities were observed for clonotypes shared by all four sorted-subset donors than for non-shared clonotypes. Incomplete sequencing was indicated by rarefaction of sorted-subset datasets, despite the large sequencing depth. Sampling was limited to blood, and TCR repertoires in tissue likely differ from TCR repertoires in blood.

CD8 naive samples consisted of CD45RO-negative cells that were positively selected for CCR7, yielding a CD45RA+CCR7+ population without TemRA cells. The donors were healthy, HIV-negative adults who had no recently reported acute infections or vaccinations. Only Caucasian adults living in Nashville, Tennessee, USA were represented among the donors. Blood was obtained by leukapheresis, after which PBMCs were separated by Ficoll-Histopaque density gradient centrifugation and cryopreserved in liquid nitrogen vapor phase. Analytical flow cytometry was used to check the purity and quantity of each magnetically sorted T cell population. From each sorted fraction, genomic DNA was isolated and quantified by UV absorbance on a Nanodrop 2000c. Comments on this clone: What this receptor recognizes is not known. Per-base quality was not reported, and no clone a single base away is much larger than it.

Germline trimming: 4 bases from V, 5 bases from J; junction bases outside gene matches: 4. The CDR3 has 14 amino acids, counting the end cysteine and phenylalanine. Kept here is only the CDR3 DNA, which spans 42 bases and is read in frame from base 1. As encoded in the germline V gene, CDR1 is ENHRY while CDR2 is SYGVKD. Using the deep immunoSEQ assay, TCR CDR3 regions were amplified from genomic DNA by multiplex PCR. Extracted genomic DNA from each cell subset was spread evenly across all wells of several immunoSEQ 96-well plates, with each plate serving as a replicate. Each replicate PCR for sorted subsets received about 180 ng genomic DNA, equal to some 32,000 T cell genomes. Purified libraries were measured with a Qubit 3.0 fluorometer, size-checked on a Bioanalyzer 2100, and measured again with the KAPA Library Quantification kit. Every immunoSEQ 96-well plate was sequenced on a separate single-read 150-cycle Illumina NextSeq 550 flow cell. Per the original workflow: The immunoSEQ output contained only junctional sequences without quality scores, so filtering could not match that applied to full-length reads. Sequences were annotated with PyIR, a Python wrapper for IgBLAST v1.9, using IMGT germline references to assign V/J genes and CDR3. Reads with weak V/J assignments (E-value above 1e-6), missing CDR3, stop codons, out-of-frame junctions, or ambiguous translated residues were removed. V3J clonotypes were defined by identical inferred V gene, J gene, and CDR3 amino acid sequence. Percentage overlap between repertoires was calculated by dividing the number of shared unique clonotypes by the size of the smaller repertoire. Repertoire richness was assessed with RTK rarefaction, the Chao1 estimator, and Recon v2.1 estimates of unobserved clonotypes. For all TCRbeta clonotypes obtained by the gDNA method from four donors, generation probabilities were computed with OLGA. What TCRdb holds here is the immuneACCESS table cut down to in-frame rearrangements. Part of the clones is not present; checked against another copy, under half of the missing clones reflect an unresolved V gene, and the others are unexplained. From that table come the V and J calls and clone size; the DNA was used to work out D and trimming. The table for this sample lists about 580,000 clones; about 98% of them were counted only once. 0.3% to 0.35% of the sample is in the top ten clones.

Material: naive CD8+ T cells sorted from blood. This sample's cell subset or site label indicates: CD45RA+CCR7+. The sequence was obtained from a man aged 30 to 39 in good health. The V and J segments used are TRBV10-3 and TRBJ2-7, with 11 junctional bases fitting TRBD2. In nucleotide form, the sequence is TGTGCCATCAGTGGAACTAGCGGGAGCGACGAGCAGTACTTC. This encodes CAISGTSGSDEQYF.